A selection of T cell receptor beta chains follows, all from one sample in a study of cytomegalovirus exposure and HLA in healthy donors. Produced via immunoSEQ multiplex PCR; TCRdb's table is partial and in-frame only. The table lists more than 85,000 clones, less than 90% of them singletons. Sequencing was done on a sample of PBMCs. All receptors come from a man aged 40-49 years in good health and CMV-seronegative. Both conserved end residues are part of each CDR3. A D gene is named only where the DNA matches it firmly. The size of a clone is reported for some rows only, either as once, few or many, or as a class for expanded clones.

clone_size,v_call,j_call,d_call,cdr3_nt,cdr3_aa
once,TRBV5-6,TRBJ1-5,TRBD1,TGTGCCAGCAGCAGACAACAGGGGTCGAATCAGCCCCAGCATTTT,CASSRQQGSNQPQHF
NA,TRBV11-2,TRBJ2-1,TRBD2,TGTGCCAGCAGCTTCCGGGGGGGTGGCGCGGGGTCCTACAATGAGCAGTTCTTC,CASSFRGGGAGSYNEQFF
NA,TRBV5-1,TRBJ2-5,TRBD1,TGCGCCAGCAGCCACTATGGGACAGGGACTGAAGAGACCCAGTACTTC,CASSHYGTGTEETQYF
few,TRBV27,TRBJ1-2,TRBD1,TGTGCCAGCACCTCAGGGACAGGGACCAACTATGGCTACACCTTC,CASTSGTGTNYGYTF
NA,TRBV4-1,TRBJ2-1,TRBD2,TGCGCCAGCAGTTTGAGTAGCGGGTCCTACAATGAGCAGTTCTTC,CASSLSSGSYNEQFF
NA,TRBV6-1,TRBJ1-2,TRBD1,TGTGCCAGCAGTGAACTCTGGATGTCCAGGGGGGAAGGCTACACCTTC,CASSELWMSRGEGYTF
once,TRBV1,TRBJ1-5,NA,TGCACCAGCAGTCTTCGGAGAAGCAATCAGCCCCAGCATTTT,CTSSLRRSNQPQHF
NA,TRBV5-1,TRBJ2-7,TRBD1,TGCGCCAGCAGCTTCGGTGACAGGGGCTACGAGCAGTACTTC,CASSFGDRGYEQYF
NA,TRBV10-2,TRBJ1-1,NA,TGCGCCAGCCGTTCGAGTGCTCTGAACACTGAAGCTTTCTTT,CASRSSALNTEAFF
once,TRBV20-1,TRBJ1-1,NA,TGCAGTGCAGCTTCGGACACTGAAGCTTTCTTT,CSAASDTEAFF
NA,TRBV9,TRBJ2-5,TRBD2,TGTGCCAGCACCCGTAGCGGGGGGGCCGGGGAGACCCAGTACTTC,CASTRSGGAGETQYF
NA,TRBV27,TRBJ1-2,TRBD1,TGTGCCAGCAGTTTCATAGGGGGCACCTATGGCTACACCTTC,CASSFIGGTYGYTF
NA,TRBV19,TRBJ1-4,NA,TGTGCCAGTAGTAAAGGGGCAGGCCGGGAAAAACTGTTTTTT,CASSKGAGREKLFF
NA,TRBV9,TRBJ2-1,TRBD2,TGTGCCAGCAGCGGAGCTAGCGGGGTAGGTAATGAGCAGTTCTTC,CASSGASGVGNEQFF
NA,TRBV23-1,TRBJ2-1,NA,TGCGCCAGCAGTCAACCCCAGACAGTTTTTTACAATGAGCAGTTCTTC,CASSQPQTVFYNEQFF
NA,TRBV1,TRBJ2-7,NA,TGCATCAGCAGCCAAGATGTCACCTACGAGCAGTACTTC,CISSQDVTYEQYF
once,TRBV7-2,TRBJ2-1,TRBD2,TGTGCCAGCAGCTTACTAGCGGGGGAATACAATGAGCAGTTCTTC,CASSLLAGEYNEQFF
NA,TRBV29-1,TRBJ2-7,TRBD1,TGCAGCGTTATTATCCCGGACAGGGCCTACGAGCAGTACTTC,CSVIIPDRAYEQYF
NA,TRBV7-3,TRBJ2-1,NA,TGTGCCAGCAGCTCCCACGGGTACAATGAGCAGTTCTTC,CASSSHGYNEQFF
NA,TRBV15,TRBJ1-1,NA,TGTGCCACCAGCAGGAGGGAGGGGTTAGAAGCTTTCTTT,CATSRREGLEAFF
NA,TRBV19,TRBJ2-2,TRBD2,TGTGCCAGTACCCTCAACCCGGGGGGCACCGGGGAGCTGTTTTTT,CASTLNPGGTGELFF
NA,TRBV27,TRBJ1-6,TRBD1,TGTGCCAGCACCGGCTGGACAGGGGGTTCACCCCTCCACTTT,CASTGWTGGSPLHF
NA,TRBV5-1,TRBJ2-1,TRBD1,TGCGCCAGCAGCTTGACAGGGGCCAACAATGAGCAGTTCTTC,CASSLTGANNEQFF
NA,TRBV29-1,TRBJ1-1,TRBD1,TGCAGCATCGGACAGGGATACACTGAAGCTTTCTTT,CSIGQGYTEAFF
NA,TRBV6-1,TRBJ2-7,NA,TGTGCCAGCTTGTCGGACTTATCCTACGAGCAGTACTTC,CASLSDLSYEQYF
NA,TRBV5-1,TRBJ1-1,NA,TGCGCCAGCAGCTTGGCCGCCACGGTGCGAACCACTGAAGCTTTCTTT,CASSLAATVRTTEAFF
NA,TRBV7-2,TRBJ1-6,TRBD1,TGTGCCAGCAACGAGGACAGGGAGATCGACTCACCCCTCCACTTT,CASNEDREIDSPLHF
few,TRBV7-8,TRBJ1-2,NA,TGTGCCAGCAGCCCCAGGGGAGCCTATGGCTACACCTTC,CASSPRGAYGYTF
once,TRBV7-6,TRBJ2-1,TRBD2,TGTGCCAGCAGCTCGGGACTAGCGGGGGGAGACAATGAGCAGTTCTTC,CASSSGLAGGDNEQFF
NA,TRBV2,TRBJ2-5,TRBD2,TGTGCCAGCAGTGAAGCGGCTAGCGGGGGCCAAGAGACCCAGTACTTC,CASSEAASGGQETQYF
NA,TRBV11-2,TRBJ2-2,NA,TGTGCCAGCAGCTTTGTCGGCCCAGGTGGCACCGGGGAGCTGTTTTTT,CASSFVGPGGTGELFF
once,TRBV19,TRBJ2-7,NA,TGTGCCAGTAGTATAATGGCAGGAAGCTCCTACGAGCAGTACTTC,CASSIMAGSSYEQYF
NA,TRBV7-6,TRBJ1-3,NA,TGTGCCAGCAGCACGCGATCCTCTGGAAACACCATATATTTT,CASSTRSSGNTIYF
few,TRBV19,TRBJ2-3,TRBD1,TGTGCCAGTAGCCCGACAGGGAGTCCAGATACGCAGTATTTT,CASSPTGSPDTQYF
NA,TRBV7-9,TRBJ1-1,NA,TGTGCCAGCAGCTTAGTGCAGGGAAACACTGAAGCTTTCTTT,CASSLVQGNTEAFF
NA,TRBV5-4,TRBJ1-2,TRBD1,TGTGCCAGCAGCTCCGGGACAGGGTGGCGGGATGGCTACACCTTC,CASSSGTGWRDGYTF
NA,TRBV18,TRBJ2-7,TRBD1,TGTGCCAGCTCCGCCGGGACAGGGGGCTCCTACGAGCAGTACTTC,CASSAGTGGSYEQYF
NA,TRBV7-9,TRBJ1-3,TRBD1,TGTTCCAGCAGCTTATTTAGGACAGGGGATTATGACCCTGGAAACACCATATATTTT,CSSSLFRTGDYDPGNTIYF
NA,TRBV9,TRBJ2-7,TRBD1,TGTGCCAGCAGCGCGGGACAGGGTTTGTCCGAGCAGTACTTC,CASSAGQGLSEQYF
NA,TRBV4-2,TRBJ2-2,NA,TGTGCCAGCAGCCAAGAAATCAGGAACACAGGGGAGCTGTTTTTT,CASSQEIRNTGELFF
NA,TRBV2,TRBJ2-5,TRBD2,TGTGCCAGCACACGAGCGGGGGGGCCTTTGGAGACCCAGTACTTC,CASTRAGGPLETQYF
NA,TRBV7-2,TRBJ1-4,TRBD1,TGTGCCAGCAGCCCTGGACAGGTTGCGGAAAAACTGTTTTTT,CASSPGQVAEKLFF
NA,TRBV5-1,TRBJ2-2,TRBD1,TGCGCCAGCAGCCAGGGGACAGGAAACACCGGGGAGCTGTTTTTT,CASSQGTGNTGELFF
NA,TRBV6-5,TRBJ1-5,NA,TGTGCCAGCAGCAGGAGGGAGGATCAGCCCCAGCATTTT,CASSRREDQPQHF
NA,TRBV7-8,TRBJ1-4,TRBD1,TGTGCCAGCAGGGGACAGAGTAATAATAGATTCACAACTAATGAAAAACTGTTTTTT,CASRGQSNNRFTTNEKLFF
NA,TRBV11-2,TRBJ2-3,NA,TGTGCCAGCAGCTTATTTCTATATACTAGCACAGATACGCAGTATTTT,CASSLFLYTSTDTQYF
NA,TRBV10-3,TRBJ1-1,TRBD1,TGTGCCATCAGTGAGCCGACAGGGTTGAACACTGAAGCTTTCTTT,CAISEPTGLNTEAFF
NA,TRBV5-4,TRBJ1-1,TRBD1,TGTGCCAGCAGAAGCGGGACAGGTTTGCCGAAGAACACTGAAGCTTTCTTT,CASRSGTGLPKNTEAFF